These 5 T cell receptor beta chains were all obtained from the same sample, sequenced in a study of blood T cell repertoires in COVID-19 (dated by TCRdb to between 2020 and 2021). Library prep was done by the immunoSEQ multiplex PCR assay. TCRdb retrieved this table from immuneACCESS and kept in-frame rearrangements only. Not all clones are present; in checked studies, unresolved V genes account for under half, and no reason is known for the remainder. In all, the sample holds approximately 75,000 clones, and approximately 79% of those were seen once. The top ten clonotypes cover around 2.6% of the sample. Sequences were obtained from peripheral blood. The receptors shown here come from a human donor with acute or convalescent COVID-19. The donor label of this sample is uncertain.

The chain employs TRBV5-6 and TRBJ2-5, with TRBD2 matching over 7 bases. This CDR3 region has 17 residues. V was clipped by 1 base and J by 1 base; unmatched bases: 10. Germline-derived CDR1 and CDR2 are SGHDT and YYEEEE. This chain's CDR3 is CASSLLRLASGQETQYF. DNA for the CDR3: TGTGCCAGCAGCTTGCTCCGACTAGCCTCGGGCCAAGAGACCCAGTACTTC.

The gene calls are TRBV4-2 and TRBJ1-2; TRBD1 agrees at 7 bases. The CDR3 is 13 amino acids. Germline values: CDR1 LGHNA, CDR2 YNFKEQ. V gave up 2 bases and J gave up 7 bases; unmatched junction bases: 4. CDR3 in DNA: TGTGCCAGCAGCCAACGACAGGGTGGTGGCTACACCTTC. It encodes CASSQRQGGGYTF.

The chain has TRBV19 and TRBJ2-5; possibly TRBD2 for D (5 bases). This CDR3 is 13 amino acids long. V was cut by 4 bases and J by 3 bases, with 9 bases left in between. Germline CDR1 LNHDA, CDR2 SQIVND (reference sequence). CDR3 nucleotides: TGTGCCAGTAGTAGCTTGCGGGAAGAGACCCAGTACTTC. Amino acid sequence: CASSSLREETQYF.

The chain couples TRBV4-3 to TRBJ2-2; maybe TRBD1 (6 bases). V was clipped by 4 bases and J by 0 bases, with 9 bases between them. CDR3 size: 15 residues. CDR1 LGHNA and CDR2 YSLEER come from the germline V gene. CDR3 amino acids: CASSLGTSNTGELFF. Written as DNA, the CDR3 is TGCGCCAGCAGCCTTGGGACATCGAACACCGGGGAGCTGTTTTTT.

This chain uses TRBV6-2 or TRBV6-3 with TRBJ1-6; 7 positions match TRBD1. J was trimmed by 8 bases and V by 6 bases; bases with no gene match: 7. CDR1 is MNHEY and CDR2 is SVGEGT in the germline V gene. This CDR3 is built from 14 residues. The DNA for the CDR3 is TGTGCCAGCAGCTGGGACAGCGGTGATTCACCCCTCCACTTT. Translating it yields CASSWDSGDSPLHF.